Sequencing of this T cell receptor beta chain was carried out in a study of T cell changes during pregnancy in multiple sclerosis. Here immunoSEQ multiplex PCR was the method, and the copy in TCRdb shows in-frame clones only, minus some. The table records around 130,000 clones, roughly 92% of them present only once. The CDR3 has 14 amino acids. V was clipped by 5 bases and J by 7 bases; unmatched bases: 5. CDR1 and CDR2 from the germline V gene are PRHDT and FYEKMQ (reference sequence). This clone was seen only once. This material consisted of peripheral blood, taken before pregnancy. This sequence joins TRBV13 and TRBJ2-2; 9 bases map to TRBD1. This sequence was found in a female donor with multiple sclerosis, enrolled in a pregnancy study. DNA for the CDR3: TGTGCCAGCAGCGGGGGACAGGGAATCGGGGAGCTGTTTTTT. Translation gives CASSGGQGIGELFF.